The T cell receptor beta chain under discussion was sequenced for a study of blood T cell repertoires in COVID-19. Study details: The cDNA or gDNA used as material had been derived from T cells, B-cell-depleted T cells, or PBMCs.

In the original workflow: Reference gene primer amplification yielded estimated nucleated cell counts. The assay was immunoSEQ multiplex PCR, and TCRdb's table has in-frame clones only and misses some. From that table come the V and J calls and clone size; the DNA was used to work out D and trimming. The sample yields about 180,000 clones, 80% to 90% seen once. Researchers sorted participants into cohorts using their self-reported clinical history. What the recovered Cohort 3 donors had was two negative PCRs, clearance, or symptom resolution. The CDR3 spans 14 residues. Trimming removed 3 bases at V and 0 bases at J, with 9 bases between. The germline gives CDR1 SGHTA, CDR2 FQGNSA.

What was sequenced was PBMCs or T cells enriched from blood (not recorded which). The receptor's source is a woman in her late teens or twenties who had recovered from COVID-19. The chain employs TRBV7-2 and TRBJ2-7; the D is unclear. As DNA, the CDR3 is TGTGCCAGCAGCTTCCAACAGAGCTCCTACGAGCAGTACTTC. Protein product: CASSFQQSSYEQYF. The full variable domain, with the rest looked up from reference TRBV7-2 and TRBJ2-7, is GAGVSQSPSNKVTEKGKDVELRCDPISGHTALYWYRQSLGQGLEFLIYFQGNSAPDKSGLPSDRFSAERTGGSVSTLTIQRTQQEDSAVYLCASSFQQSSYEQYFGPGTRLTVT.